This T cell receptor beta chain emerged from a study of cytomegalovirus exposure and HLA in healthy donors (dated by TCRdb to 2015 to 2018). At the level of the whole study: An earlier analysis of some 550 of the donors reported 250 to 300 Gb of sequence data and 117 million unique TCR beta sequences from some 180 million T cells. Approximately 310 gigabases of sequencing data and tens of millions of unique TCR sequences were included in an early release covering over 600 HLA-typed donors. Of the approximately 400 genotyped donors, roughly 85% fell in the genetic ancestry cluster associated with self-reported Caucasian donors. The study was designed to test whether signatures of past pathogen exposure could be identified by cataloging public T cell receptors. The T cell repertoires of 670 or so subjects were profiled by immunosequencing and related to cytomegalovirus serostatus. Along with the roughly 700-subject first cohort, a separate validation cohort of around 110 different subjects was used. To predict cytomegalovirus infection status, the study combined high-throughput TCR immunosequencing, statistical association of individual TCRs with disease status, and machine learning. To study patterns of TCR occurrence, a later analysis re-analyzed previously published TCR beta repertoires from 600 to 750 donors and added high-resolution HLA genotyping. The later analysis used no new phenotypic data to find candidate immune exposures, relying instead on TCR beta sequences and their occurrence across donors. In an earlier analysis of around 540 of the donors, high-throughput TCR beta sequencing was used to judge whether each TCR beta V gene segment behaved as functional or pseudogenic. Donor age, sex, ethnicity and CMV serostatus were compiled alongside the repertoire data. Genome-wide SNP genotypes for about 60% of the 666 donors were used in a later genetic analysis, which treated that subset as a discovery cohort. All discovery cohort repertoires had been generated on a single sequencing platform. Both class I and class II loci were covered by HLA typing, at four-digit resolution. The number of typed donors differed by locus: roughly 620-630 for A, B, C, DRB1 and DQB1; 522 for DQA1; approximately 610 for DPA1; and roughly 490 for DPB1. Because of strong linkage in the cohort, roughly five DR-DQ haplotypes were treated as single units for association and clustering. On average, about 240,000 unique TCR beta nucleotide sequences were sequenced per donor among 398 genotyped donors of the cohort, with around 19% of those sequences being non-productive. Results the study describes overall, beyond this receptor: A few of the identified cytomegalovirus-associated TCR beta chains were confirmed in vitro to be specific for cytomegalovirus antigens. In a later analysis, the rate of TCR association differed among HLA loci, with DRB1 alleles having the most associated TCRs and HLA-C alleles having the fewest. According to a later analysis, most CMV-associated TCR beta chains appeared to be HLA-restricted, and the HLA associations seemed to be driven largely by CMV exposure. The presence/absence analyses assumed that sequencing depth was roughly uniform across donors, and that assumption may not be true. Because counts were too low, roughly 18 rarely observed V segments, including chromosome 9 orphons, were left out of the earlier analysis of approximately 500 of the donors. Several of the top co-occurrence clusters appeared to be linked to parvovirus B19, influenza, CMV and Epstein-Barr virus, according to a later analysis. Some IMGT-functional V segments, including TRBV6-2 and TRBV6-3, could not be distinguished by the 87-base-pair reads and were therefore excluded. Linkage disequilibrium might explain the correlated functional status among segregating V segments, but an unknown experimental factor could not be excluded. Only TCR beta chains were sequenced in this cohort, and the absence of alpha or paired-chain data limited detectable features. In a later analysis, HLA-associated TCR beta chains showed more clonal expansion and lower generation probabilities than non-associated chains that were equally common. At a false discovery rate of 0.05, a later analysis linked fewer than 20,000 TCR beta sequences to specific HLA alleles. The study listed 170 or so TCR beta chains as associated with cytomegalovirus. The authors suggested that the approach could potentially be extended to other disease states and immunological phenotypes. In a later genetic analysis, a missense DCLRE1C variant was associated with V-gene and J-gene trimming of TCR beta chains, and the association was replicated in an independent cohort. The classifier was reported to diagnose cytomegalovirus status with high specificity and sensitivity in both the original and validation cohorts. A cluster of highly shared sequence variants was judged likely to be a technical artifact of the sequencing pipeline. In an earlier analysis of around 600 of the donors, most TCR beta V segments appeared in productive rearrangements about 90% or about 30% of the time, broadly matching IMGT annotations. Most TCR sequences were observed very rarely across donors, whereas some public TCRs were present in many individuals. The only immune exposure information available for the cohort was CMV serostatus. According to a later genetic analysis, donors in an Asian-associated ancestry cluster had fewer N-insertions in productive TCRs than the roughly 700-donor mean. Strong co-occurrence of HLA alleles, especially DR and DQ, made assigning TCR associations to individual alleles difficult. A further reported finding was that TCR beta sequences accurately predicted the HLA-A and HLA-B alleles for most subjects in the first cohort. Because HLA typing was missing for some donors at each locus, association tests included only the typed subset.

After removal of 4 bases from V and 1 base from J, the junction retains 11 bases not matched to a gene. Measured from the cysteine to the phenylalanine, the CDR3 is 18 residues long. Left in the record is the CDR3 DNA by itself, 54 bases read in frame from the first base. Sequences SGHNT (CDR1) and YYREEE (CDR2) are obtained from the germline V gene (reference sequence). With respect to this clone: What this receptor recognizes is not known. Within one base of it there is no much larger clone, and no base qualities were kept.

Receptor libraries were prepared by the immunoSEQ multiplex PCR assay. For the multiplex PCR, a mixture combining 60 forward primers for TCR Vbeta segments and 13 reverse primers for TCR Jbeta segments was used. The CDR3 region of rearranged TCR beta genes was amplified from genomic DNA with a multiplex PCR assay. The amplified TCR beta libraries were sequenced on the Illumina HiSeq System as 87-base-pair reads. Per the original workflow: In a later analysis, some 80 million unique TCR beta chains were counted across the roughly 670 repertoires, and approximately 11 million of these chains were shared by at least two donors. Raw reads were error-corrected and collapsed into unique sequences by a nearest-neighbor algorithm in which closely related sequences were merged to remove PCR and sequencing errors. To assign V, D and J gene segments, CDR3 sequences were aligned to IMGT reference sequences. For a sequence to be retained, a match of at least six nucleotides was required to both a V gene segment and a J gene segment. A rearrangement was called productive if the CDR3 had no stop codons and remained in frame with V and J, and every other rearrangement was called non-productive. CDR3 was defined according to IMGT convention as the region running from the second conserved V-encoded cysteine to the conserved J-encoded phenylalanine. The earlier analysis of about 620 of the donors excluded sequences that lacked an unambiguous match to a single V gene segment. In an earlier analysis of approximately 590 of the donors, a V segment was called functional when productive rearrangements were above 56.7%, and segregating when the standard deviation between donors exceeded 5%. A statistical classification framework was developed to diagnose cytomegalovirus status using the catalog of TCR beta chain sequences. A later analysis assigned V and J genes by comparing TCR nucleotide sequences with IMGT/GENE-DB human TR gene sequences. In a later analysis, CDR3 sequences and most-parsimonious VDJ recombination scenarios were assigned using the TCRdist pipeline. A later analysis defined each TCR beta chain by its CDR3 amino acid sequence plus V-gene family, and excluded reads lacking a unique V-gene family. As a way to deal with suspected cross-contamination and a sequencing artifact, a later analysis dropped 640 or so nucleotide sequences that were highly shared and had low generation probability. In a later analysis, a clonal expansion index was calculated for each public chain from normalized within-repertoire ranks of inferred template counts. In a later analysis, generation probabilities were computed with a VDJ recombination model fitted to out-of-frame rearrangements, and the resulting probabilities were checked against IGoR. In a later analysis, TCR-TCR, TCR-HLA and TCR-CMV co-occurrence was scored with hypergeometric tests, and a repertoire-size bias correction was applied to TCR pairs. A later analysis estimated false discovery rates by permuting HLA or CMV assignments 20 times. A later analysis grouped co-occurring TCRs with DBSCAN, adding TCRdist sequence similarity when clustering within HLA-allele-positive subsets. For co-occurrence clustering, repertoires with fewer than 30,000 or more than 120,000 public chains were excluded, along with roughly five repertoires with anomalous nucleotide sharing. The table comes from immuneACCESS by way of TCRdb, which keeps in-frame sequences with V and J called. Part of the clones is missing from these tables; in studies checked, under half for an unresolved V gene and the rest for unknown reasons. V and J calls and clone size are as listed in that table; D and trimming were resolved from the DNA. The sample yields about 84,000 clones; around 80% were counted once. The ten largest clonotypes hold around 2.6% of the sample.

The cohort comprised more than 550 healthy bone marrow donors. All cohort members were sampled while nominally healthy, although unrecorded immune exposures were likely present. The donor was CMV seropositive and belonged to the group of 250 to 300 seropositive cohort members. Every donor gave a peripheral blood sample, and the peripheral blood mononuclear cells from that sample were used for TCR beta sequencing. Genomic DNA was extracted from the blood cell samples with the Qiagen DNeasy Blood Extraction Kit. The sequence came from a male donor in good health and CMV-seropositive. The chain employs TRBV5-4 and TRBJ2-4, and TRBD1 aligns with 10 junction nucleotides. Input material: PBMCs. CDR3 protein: CASSPPGTGAGAKNIQYF. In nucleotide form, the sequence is TGTGCCAGCAGCCCACCCGGGACAGGGGCGGGGGCCAAAAACATTCAGTACTTC. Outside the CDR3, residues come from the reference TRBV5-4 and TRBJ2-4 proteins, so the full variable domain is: ETGVTQSPTHLIKTRGQQVTLRCSSQSGHNTVSWYQQALGQGPQFIFQYYREEENGRGNFPPRFSGLQFPNYSSELNVNALELDDSALYLCASSPPGTGAGAKNIQYFGAGTRLSVL.